The 2 T cell receptor beta chains in this list originate from one sample, sequenced in a study of T cell clones after liver transplantation. Profiling relied on immunoSEQ multiplex PCR, and the TCRdb table lists in-frame clones only, not all of them. The sample records around 80,000 clones, about 84% being singletons. The specimen was CD4+ T cells from blood, collected approximately 45 months after liver transplant. Source of these receptors: a human patient who received a liver transplant. Some T cells may be supplied by the graft donor.

V gene TRBV6-5 combines with J gene TRBJ1-5; D unclear. V was trimmed by 5 bases and J by 0 bases, leaving 8 bases between them. Germline CDR1 reads MNHEY; CDR2 reads SVGAGI. CDR3 length equals 14 residues. The chain's CDR3 is CASSLQYSNQPQHF. Here the CDR3 DNA reads TGTGCCAGCAGTCTCCAATATAGCAATCAGCCCCAGCATTTT.

The rearrangement uses TRBV4-1 and TRBJ2-3; possibly TRBD2 for D (6 bases). This CDR3 spans 16 amino acids. V lost 4 bases to trimming and J lost 0 bases, with 14 bases between them. The germline V gene encodes CDR1 MGHRA and CDR2 YSYEKL. CDR3 DNA sequence: TGCGCCAGCAGCCCTGGGACTCCTCATAGCACAGATACGCAGTATTTT. Translated, it gives CASSPGTPHSTDTQYF.